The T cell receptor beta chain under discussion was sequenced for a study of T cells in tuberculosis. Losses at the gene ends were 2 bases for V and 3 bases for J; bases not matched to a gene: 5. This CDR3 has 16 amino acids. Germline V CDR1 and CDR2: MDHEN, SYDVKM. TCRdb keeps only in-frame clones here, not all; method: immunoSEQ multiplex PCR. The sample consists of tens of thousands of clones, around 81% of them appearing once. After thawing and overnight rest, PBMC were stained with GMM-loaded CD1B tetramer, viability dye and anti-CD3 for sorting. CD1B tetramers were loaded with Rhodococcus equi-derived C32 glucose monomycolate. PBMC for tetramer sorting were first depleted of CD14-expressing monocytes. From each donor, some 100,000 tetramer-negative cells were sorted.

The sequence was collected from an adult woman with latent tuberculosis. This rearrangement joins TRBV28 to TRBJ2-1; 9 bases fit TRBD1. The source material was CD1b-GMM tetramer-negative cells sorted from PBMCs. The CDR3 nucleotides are TGTGCCAGCAGTTTAACTGGGACAGGGAGCTACAATGAGCAGTTCTTC. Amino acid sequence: CASSLTGTGSYNEQFF.